A selection of T cell receptor beta chains follows, all from one sample in a study of T cells in Graves' hyperthyroidism and ophthalmopathy. One entry per CDR3 protein results from TCRdb running MiXCR on the multiplex PCR reads. The sample consists of under 550,000 distinct CDR3 sequences, around 13% of them appearing once. Sequencing was performed on blood. The receptor set was obtained from a woman under 30 with Graves' hyperthyroidism. CDR3s include the opening cysteine and the closing phenylalanine or tryptophan. A D gene is named only where the DNA matches it firmly. A clone size is listed for some rows: how often the clone was seen (once, few, many), or a class if it is expanded.

j_call: TRBJ1-6
v_call: TRBV10-2
cdr3_length: 14
d_call: -
clone_size: many
cdr3_nt: TGCGCCTCCAAAAAGGAGGGCTGGGATTCACCCCTCCACTTT
cdr3_aa: CASKKEGWDSPLHF

j_call: TRBJ2-1
v_call: TRBV11-1
cdr3_length: 17
d_call: TRBD2
clone_size: once
cdr3_nt: TGTGCCAGCAGCTTAGGAGGACTAGCGCTTTCCTACAATGAGCAGTTCTTC
cdr3_aa: CASSLGGLALSYNEQFF

j_call: TRBJ2-3
v_call: TRBV9
cdr3_length: 15
d_call: TRBD1
clone_size: -
cdr3_nt: TGTGCCAGCAGCGCGCCAGACAGGGGCACAGATACGCAGTATTTT
cdr3_aa: CASSAPDRGTDTQYF

j_call: TRBJ2-7
v_call: TRBV3-1
cdr3_length: 16
d_call: -
clone_size: many
cdr3_nt: TGTGCCAGCAGCCAAGACCCCGGAAGTGGGGCCTCCGAGCAGTACTTC
cdr3_aa: CASSQDPGSGASEQYF

j_call: TRBJ1-4
v_call: TRBV28
cdr3_length: 15
d_call: -
clone_size: -
cdr3_nt: TGTGCCAGCAGTTCCCCCCAAGGGTTGGGAGAAAAACTGTTTTTT
cdr3_aa: CASSSPQGLGEKLFF

j_call: TRBJ2-4
v_call: TRBV6-1
cdr3_length: 15
d_call: TRBD1
clone_size: -
cdr3_nt: TGTGCCAGCAGCGGTCGGACAGGGGTAATCGACATTCAGTACTTC
cdr3_aa: CASSGRTGVIDIQYF

j_call: TRBJ2-4
v_call: TRBV20-1
cdr3_length: 16
d_call: -
clone_size: -
cdr3_nt: TGCAGTGCTCCCACTTGGAGCGGGCTAGCCAAAAACATTCAGTACTTC
cdr3_aa: CSAPTWSGLAKNIQYF

j_call: TRBJ2-1
v_call: TRBV12-5
cdr3_length: 19
d_call: TRBD2
clone_size: many
cdr3_nt: TGTGCTAGTGGTTCCTCAGCTTTACTAGCGGGAGGGCCGCGCAATGAGCAGTTCTTC
cdr3_aa: CASGSSALLAGGPRNEQFF

j_call: TRBJ2-3
v_call: TRBV27
cdr3_length: 14
d_call: -
clone_size: many
cdr3_nt: TGTGCCAGCAGTTTCCTAGGGGGAACAGATACGCAGTATTTT
cdr3_aa: CASSFLGGTDTQYF

j_call: TRBJ2-7
v_call: TRBV20-1
cdr3_length: 16
d_call: TRBD2
clone_size: -
cdr3_nt: TGCAGTGCTAGAGGATGGGGCGAAGCGGGGGCCGGCGAGCAGTACTTC
cdr3_aa: CSARGWGEAGAGEQYF

j_call: TRBJ2-3
v_call: TRBV9
cdr3_length: 15
d_call: -
clone_size: many
cdr3_nt: TGTGCCAGCACCTACTCCGACAGCCGCACAGATACGCAGTATTTT
cdr3_aa: CASTYSDSRTDTQYF